This entry lists 7 T cell receptor beta chains sequenced from one sample in a study of OX40 agonist ivuxolimab in advanced cancers. Sequencing used immunoSEQ multiplex PCR; TCRdb keeps in-frame clones, though not all of them. Of around 58,000 clones listed, 70% to 90% are singletons. The sequences come from CD4+ or CD8+ T cells sorted from blood, collected in a trial of the OX40 agonist ivuxolimab. These receptors all come from an adult with an advanced solid tumor such as melanoma, head and neck, liver or kidney cancer.

The chain links TRBV11-2 to TRBJ2-1, with 8 bases that match TRBD2. J lost 13 bases, V lost 1 base, and 3 bases had no gene match. CDR3 length: 12 amino acids. In germline, CDR1 is SGHAT, CDR2 FQNNGV. The CDR3: CASSLVRGGQFF. The CDR3 DNA sequence: TGTGCCAGCAGCTTAGTCCGGGGGGGACAGTTCTTC.

The rearrangement links TRBV5-5 to TRBJ2-7; D is uncertain. Germline V gene sequence: CDR1 SGHKS, CDR2 YYEKEE (reference sequence). This CDR3 spans 15 amino acids. Trimming shortened V by 0 bases and J by 6 bases, and 16 bases separated the two germline ends. The CDR3 is CASSLADLGSGEQYF. Written as DNA, the CDR3 is TGTGCCAGCAGCTTGGCCGATTTGGGTAGTGGCGAGCAGTACTTC. Combining the CDR3 with reference TRBV5-5 and TRBJ2-7 gives the whole variable domain DAGVTQSPTHLIKTRGQQVTLRCSPISGHKSVSWYQQVLGQGPQFIFQYYEKEERGRGNFPDRFSARQFPNYSSELNVNALLLGDSALYLCASSLADLGSGEQYFGPGTRLTVT.

This rearrangement joins TRBV15 to TRBJ2-2; D might be TRBD2 (5 bases). Germline values: CDR1 LNHNV, CDR2 YYDKDF (reference sequence). V lost 2 bases and J 3 bases, leaving 10 bases between the germline ends. The CDR3 has 15 residues. The CDR3 spells CATSRLARDTGELFF. CDR3 nucleotide sequence: TGTGCCACCAGCAGATTGGCGCGGGACACCGGGGAGCTGTTTTTT.

The rearrangement joins TRBV10-3 to TRBJ2-7, with D perhaps matching TRBD2 (5 bases). V lost 5 bases and J lost 0, with 8 bases in between. Germline assignment: CDR1 ENHRY and CDR2 SYGVKD. This CDR3 is built from 13 residues. CDR3 in amino acids: CAISLRDSYEQYF. The CDR3 DNA follows: TGTGCCATCAGTCTGAGGGACTCCTACGAGCAGTACTTC.

This rearrangement joins TRBV7-9 to TRBJ1-5; possible D gene TRBD1, 6 bases. With 10 bases removed from V and 3 bases from J, the gap between germline ends came to 13 bases. The CDR3 is made up of 13 amino acids. From germline, CDR1 is SEHNR and CDR2 FQNEAQ (reference sequence). The CDR3 protein is CATQTGINQPQHF. As DNA, the CDR3 is TGTGCCACCCAGACAGGCATCAATCAGCCCCAGCATTTT.

In this sample, this clone turned up once. The chain recombines TRBV15 with TRBJ1-2; 11 positions agree with TRBD1. CDR3 length: 13 residues. With V trimmed by 9 bases and J by 4 bases, 4 bases remained unmatched. Looked up from germline, CDR1 is LNHNV and CDR2 is YYDKDF (reference sequence). The CDR3 sequence is CATRTGGGYGYTF. CDR3 nucleotides: TGTGCCACTCGGACAGGGGGCGGCTATGGCTACACCTTC.

V is TRBV7-7 and J is TRBJ2-5; D could derive from TRBD1 or TRBD2 (5 bases each). V was cut by 2 bases and J by 3 bases, with 7 bases left in between. The V gene's germline CDR1 is SSHAT and CDR2 FNYEAQ (reference sequence). The length of the CDR3 is 13 residues. The CDR3 DNA sequence: TGTGCCAGCAGCTTATTGGGGGAAGAGACCCAGTACTTC. This translates into CASSLLGEETQYF.